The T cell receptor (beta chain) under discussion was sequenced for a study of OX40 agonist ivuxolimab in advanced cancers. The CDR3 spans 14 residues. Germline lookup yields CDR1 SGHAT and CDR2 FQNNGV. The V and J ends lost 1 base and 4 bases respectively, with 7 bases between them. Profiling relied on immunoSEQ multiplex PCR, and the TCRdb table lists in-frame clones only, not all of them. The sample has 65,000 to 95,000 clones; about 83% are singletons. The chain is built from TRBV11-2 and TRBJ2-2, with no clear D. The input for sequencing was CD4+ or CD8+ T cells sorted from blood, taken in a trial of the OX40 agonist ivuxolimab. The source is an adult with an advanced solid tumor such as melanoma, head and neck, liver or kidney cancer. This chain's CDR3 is CASSLVVLTGELFF. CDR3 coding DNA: TGTGCCAGCAGCTTAGTAGTACTCACCGGGGAGCTGTTTTTT.